This T cell receptor (beta chain) was sequenced in a study of cytomegalovirus exposure and HLA in healthy donors. Both 60 Vbeta primers and 13 Jbeta primers went into the PCR. The protocol was immunoSEQ multiplex PCR, while the TCRdb copy is restricted to in-frame clones and leaves out a portion. In the table there are just over 150,000 clones, about 85% of which are singletons. The ends lost 0 bases at V and 5 bases at J; junction bases unmatched: 6. CDR1 SGHRS and CDR2 YFSETQ come from the germline V gene. The CDR3 has 16 amino acids. Notes on the study in general: Some highly shared sequence variants likely arose as a pipeline artifact. As a later analysis showed, several of the most significant clusters appeared to be linked to common viral pathogens. The majority of TCR sequences were rare, yet some public TCRs appeared in many donors.

Donors in the study were healthy people who gave bone marrow. Note on this clone: Its antigen remains unknown.

V gene TRBV5-1 combines with J gene TRBJ2-7, with 12 bases that match TRBD1. Sequenced: PBMCs. This TCR came from a male donor in good health and CMV-seropositive. CDR3 region: CASSLEGQGAQHEQYF. DNA for the CDR3: TGCGCCAGCAGCTTGGAGGGACAGGGGGCGCAGCACGAGCAGTACTTC.